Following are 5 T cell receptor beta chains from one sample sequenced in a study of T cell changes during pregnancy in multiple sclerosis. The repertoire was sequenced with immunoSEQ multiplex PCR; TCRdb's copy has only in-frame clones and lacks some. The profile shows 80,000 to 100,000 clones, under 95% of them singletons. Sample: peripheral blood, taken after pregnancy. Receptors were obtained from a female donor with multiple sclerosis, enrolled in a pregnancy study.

The CDR3: CASSLGTDYPQGTEAFF. In DNA, the CDR3 is TGTGCCAGCAGCTTGGGGACAGATTACCCCCAGGGCACTGAAGCTTTCTTT. This chain joins TRBV7-9 and TRBJ1-1, with 7 bases matching TRBD1. After removal of 3 bases from V and 4 bases from J, the junction contained 14 bases not matched to a gene. This CDR3 is built from 17 residues. Germline CDR1 is SEHNR and CDR2 is FQNEAQ (reference sequence).

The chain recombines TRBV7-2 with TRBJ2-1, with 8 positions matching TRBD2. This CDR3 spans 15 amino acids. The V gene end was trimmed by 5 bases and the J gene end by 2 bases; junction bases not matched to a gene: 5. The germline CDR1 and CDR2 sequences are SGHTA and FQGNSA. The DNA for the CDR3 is TGTGCCAGCAGCAATGAGGGACTAGCCTACAATGAGCAGTTCTTC. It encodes CASSNEGLAYNEQFF.

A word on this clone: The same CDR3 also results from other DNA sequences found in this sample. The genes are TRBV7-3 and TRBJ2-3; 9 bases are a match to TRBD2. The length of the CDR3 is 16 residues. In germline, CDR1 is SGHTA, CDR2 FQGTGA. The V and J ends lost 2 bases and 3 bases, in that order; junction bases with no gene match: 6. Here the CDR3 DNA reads TGTGCCAGCAGCTTAGGGGCGCTAGCGGGGACAGATACGCAGTATTTT. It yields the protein CASSLGALAGTDTQYF.

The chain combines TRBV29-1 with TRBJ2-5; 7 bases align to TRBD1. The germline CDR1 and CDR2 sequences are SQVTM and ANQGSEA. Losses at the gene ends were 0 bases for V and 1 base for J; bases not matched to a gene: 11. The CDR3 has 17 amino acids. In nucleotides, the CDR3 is TGCAGCGTTGAAGATAGGGACAGCTTAACCCTCCAAGAGACCCAGTACTTC. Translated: CSVEDRDSLTLQETQYF.

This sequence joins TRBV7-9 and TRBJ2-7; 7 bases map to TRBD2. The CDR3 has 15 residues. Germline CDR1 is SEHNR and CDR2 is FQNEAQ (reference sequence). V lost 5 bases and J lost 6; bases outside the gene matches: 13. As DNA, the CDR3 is TGTGCCAGCAGCATCCCCATAGCGGGCCGAGTCGAGCAGTACTTC. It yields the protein CASSIPIAGRVEQYF. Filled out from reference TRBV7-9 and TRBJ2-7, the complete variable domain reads DTGVSQNPRHKITKRGQNVTFRCDPISEHNRLYWYRQTLGQGPEFLTYFQNEAQLEKSRLLSDRFSAERPKGSFSTLEIQRTEQGDSAMYLCASSIPIAGRVEQYFGPGTRLTVT.